This T cell receptor beta chain stems from a study of control samples from healthy donors and cancer patients. CDR1 SGHTA and CDR2 FQGNSA come from the germline V gene. CDR3 length: 13 residues. Trimming removed 3 bases from V and 5 bases from J, with 8 bases in between. TCRdb's table, derived via immunoSEQ multiplex PCR, lists solely in-frame clones and lacks some. The sample consists of approximately 52,000 clones, 87% of them appearing once. The sample consisted of PBMCs. This chain uses TRBV7-2 with TRBJ2-4, with D unclear. The clonotype comes from a man aged 60-69 years with head and neck cancer. CDR3: CASSFKGENIQYF. The CDR3 DNA reads as TGTGCCAGCAGCTTTAAAGGTGAAAACATTCAGTACTTC.